This T cell receptor beta chain appears in the sequencing data of a study of monozygotic twins with inflammatory bowel disease. The study, taken as a whole, reports: Support was absent for any single strong signal or clonotype linked to IBD.

With the 5' RACE reads reprocessed, TCRdb shows one record per CDR3 protein and no DNA. This sample's clone table lists about 450,000 distinct CDR3 sequences. Unfractionated whole blood yielded total RNA, and T cells were not sorted. Note on this clonotype: Its antigen remains unknown.

CDR3 length equals 16 residues. CDR1 is SGHKS, CDR2 YYEKEE, per germline (reference sequence). Sample: blood. The sequence was obtained from a human donor with ulcerative colitis or Crohn's disease, or a healthy co-twin of an affected twin (not recorded which). The chain carries TRBV5-5 and TRBJ1-1; TCRdb indicates TRBD1, and absent DNA this call remains unverified. The CDR3 loop reads CASSPRTGGLSTEAFF.